The T cell receptor beta chain described here comes from a study of T cells in Graves' hyperthyroidism and ophthalmopathy. Clinical symptoms, serum thyroxine and TRAb, thyroid ultrasound and orbital computed tomography together formed the diagnostic basis. Regions amplified from RNA transcripts were the TCR beta CDR3 regions. TCR CDR3 underwent first-round RT-PCR with the HTBI primer set. TCRdb ran MiXCR on the multiplex PCR reads and lists one entry per CDR3 protein. The table records about 510,000 distinct CDR3 sequences, over 45% of them present only once. Germline V gene data show CDR1 as SEHNR and CDR2 as FQNEAQ (reference sequence). V was clipped by 5 bases and J by 10 bases, with 11 bases between them. The CDR3 runs 11 residues.

The clonotype comes from an adult woman with Graves' disease, either hyperthyroidism or ophthalmopathy (not recorded which). V gene TRBV7-9 combines with J gene TRBJ2-5; the D is unclear. What was sequenced was peripheral blood or thyroid tissue (not recorded which). The CDR3 nucleotides are TGTGCCAGCAGCCACAGTGAGCACCAGTACTTC. Translation: CASSHSEHQYF.